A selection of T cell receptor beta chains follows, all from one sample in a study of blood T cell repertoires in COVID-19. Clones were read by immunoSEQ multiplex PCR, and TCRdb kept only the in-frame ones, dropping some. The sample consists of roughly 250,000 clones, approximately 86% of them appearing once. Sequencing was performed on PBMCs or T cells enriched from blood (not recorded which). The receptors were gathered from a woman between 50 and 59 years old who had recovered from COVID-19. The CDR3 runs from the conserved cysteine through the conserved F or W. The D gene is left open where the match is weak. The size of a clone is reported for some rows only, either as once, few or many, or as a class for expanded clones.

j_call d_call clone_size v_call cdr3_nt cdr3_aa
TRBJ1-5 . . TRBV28 TGTGCCAGCAGTTTATACAGCTCAAATCAGCCCCAGCATTTT CASSLYSSNQPQHF
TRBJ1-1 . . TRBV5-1 TGCGCCAGCAGCTCGCCGGAACGGGTGGGGAACACTGAAGCTTTCTTT CASSSPERVGNTEAFF
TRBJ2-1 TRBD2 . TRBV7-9 TGTGCCAGCAGCTTACCGGGAGGGTTGAATGAGCAGTTCTTC CASSLPGGLNEQFF
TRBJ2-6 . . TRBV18 TGTGCCAGCTCCCCGTTTGGGCTTATCTCTGGGGCCAACGTCCTGACTTTC CASSPFGLISGANVLTF
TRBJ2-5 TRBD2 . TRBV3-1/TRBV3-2 TGTGCCAGCAGCCAAGATTTGGGACTAGCGGGAGAGGTCCAAGAGACCCAGTACTTC CASSQDLGLAGEVQETQYF
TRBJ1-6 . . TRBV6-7 TGTGCCAGCAGTTACTCCGCCCAGGGTAATTCACCCCTCCACTTT CASSYSAQGNSPLHF
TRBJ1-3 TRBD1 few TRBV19 TGTGCCAGTAGGGACAGGTCTGGAAACACCATATATTTT CASRDRSGNTIYF
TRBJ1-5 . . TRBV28 TGTGCCAGCAGTTTTATCCACAGGGATAGCAATCAGCCCCAGCATTTT CASSFIHRDSNQPQHF
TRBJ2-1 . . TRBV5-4 TGTGCCAGCAGCTTGGTTGTTGGTGGGAGAACCTACAATGAGCAGTTCTTC CASSLVVGGRTYNEQFF
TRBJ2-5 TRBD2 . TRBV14 TGTGCCAGCAGCCCTTTACTAGCGGGAGGGCCCGGGGAGACCCAGTACTTC CASSPLLAGGPGETQYF
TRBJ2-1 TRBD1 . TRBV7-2 TGTGCCAGCAGCCCCACCGGGACAGAGTCCTACAATGAGCAGTTCTTC CASSPTGTESYNEQFF
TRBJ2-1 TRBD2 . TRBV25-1 TGTGCCAGCACCTCTCGGGTTAGCGGGAGGGCCTTGAATGAGCAGTTCTTC CASTSRVSGRALNEQFF
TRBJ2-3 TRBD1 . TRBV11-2 TGTGCCAGCAGCTTAGCCGACAGGGCCGGAGATACGCAGTATTTT CASSLADRAGDTQYF
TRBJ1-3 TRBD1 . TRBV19 TGTGCCAGTAGTATGCCCGGGACAGCCCACCTCTGGAATGCGCCCGGCCCCAACACCATATATTTT CASSMPGTAHLWNAPGPNTIYF
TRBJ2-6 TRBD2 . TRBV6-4 TGTGCCAGCAGTGAACGGGGGGACGGTGCCGGGGCCAACGTCCTGACTTTC CASSERGDGAGANVLTF
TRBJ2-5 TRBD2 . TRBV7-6 TGTGCCAGTAAAAGCATGACTAGCGGGTTCGGAGAGACCCAGTACTTC CASKSMTSGFGETQYF
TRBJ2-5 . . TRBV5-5 TGTGCCAGCAGCTTTCGGAGAGATGCGGAGACCCAGTACTTC CASSFRRDAETQYF
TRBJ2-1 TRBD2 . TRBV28 TGTGCCAGCAGTTCCCCGGGACTAGCCTCCGGTGAGCAGTTCTTC CASSSPGLASGEQFF
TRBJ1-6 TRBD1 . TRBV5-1 TGCGCCAGCAGCCAGGACCTGGGACAGGGAGGAAATTCACCCCTCCACTTT CASSQDLGQGGNSPLHF
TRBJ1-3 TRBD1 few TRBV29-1 TGCAGCGGACAGGGTACGATAGGAAACACCATATATTTT CSGQGTIGNTIYF
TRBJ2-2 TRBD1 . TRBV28 TGTGCCGGACAGGGGGCGCTTGACGGGGAGCTGTTTTTT CAGQGALDGELFF
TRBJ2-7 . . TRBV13 TGTGCCAGCAGCTTAGAAGGGGGAGGGCCCGAGCAGTACTTC CASSLEGGGPEQYF
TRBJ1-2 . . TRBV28 TGTGCCAGCAGTGCCCCACAGAGGGACTATGGCTACACCTTC CASSAPQRDYGYTF
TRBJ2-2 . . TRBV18 TGTGCCAGCTCACCGGAGATGGCGAACACCGGGGAGCTGTTTTTT CASSPEMANTGELFF
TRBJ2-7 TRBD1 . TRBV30 TGTGCCTGGGGACAGGGGAGCGAGCAGTACTTC CAWGQGSEQYF
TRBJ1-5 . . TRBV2 TGTGCCAGCAGGGCATCACAGGGTAAACAGCCCCAGCATTTT CASRASQGKQPQHF
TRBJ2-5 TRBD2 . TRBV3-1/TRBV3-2 TGTGCCAGCAGCCAAGCGAGGACTAGGGTACAAGAGACCCAGTACTTC CASSQARTRVQETQYF
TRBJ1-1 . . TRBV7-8 TGTGCCAGCAGCTTAGGCAGTCAGAACACTGAAGCTTTCTTT CASSLGSQNTEAFF
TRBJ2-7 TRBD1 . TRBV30 TGTGCCTGGATTCCTGGGGGACAGGGAGGCTACGAGCAGTACTTC CAWIPGGQGGYEQYF
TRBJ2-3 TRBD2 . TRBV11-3 TGTGCCAGCAGCTTAGATGTTAGTAGCGGGCCCCTCAGGACGCAGTATTTT CASSLDVSSGPLRTQYF
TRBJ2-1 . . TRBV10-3 TGTGCCATCAGGTCTCCCGTTCTCAATGAGCAGTTCTTC CAIRSPVLNEQFF
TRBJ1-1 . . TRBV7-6 TGTGCCAGCAGCCCCCACTTGAACACTGAAGCTTTCTTT CASSPHLNTEAFF
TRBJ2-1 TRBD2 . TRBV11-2 TGTGCCAGCAGCTGGACTAGCGGGAGCAATGAGCAGTTCTTC CASSWTSGSNEQFF
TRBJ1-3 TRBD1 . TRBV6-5 TGTGCCAGCAGAACCGAGACAGGGGGCGAGGACACCATATATTTT CASRTETGGEDTIYF
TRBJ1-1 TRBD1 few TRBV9 TGTGCCAGCAGCCCGACAGGGACGGGCACTGAAGCTTTCTTT CASSPTGTGTEAFF
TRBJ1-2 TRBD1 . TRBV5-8 TGTGCCAGCAGCCGGGGACAGGAATCGAGTAACTATGGCTACACCTTC CASSRGQESSNYGYTF
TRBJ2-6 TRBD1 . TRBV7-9 TGTGCCAGCAGTACACAGCAGGGGGCTGATGGGGCCAACGTCCTGACTTTC CASSTQQGADGANVLTF
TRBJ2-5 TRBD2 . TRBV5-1 TGCGCCAGCAGCTCGCTAGCGGGAGTGGGGGAGACCCAGTACTTC CASSSLAGVGETQYF
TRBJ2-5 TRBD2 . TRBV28 TGTGCCAGCAGTTCAGGACTAGCGGGGAATCAAGAGACCCAGTACTTC CASSSGLAGNQETQYF
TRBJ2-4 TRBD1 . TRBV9 TGTGCCAGCAGCTCTGGGGGTCAGGGGGCCTTCAAAAACATTCAGTACTTC CASSSGGQGAFKNIQYF
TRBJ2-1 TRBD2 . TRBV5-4 TGTGCCAGCAGCTTGGATCTAGCGGGTACCAGTGAGCAGTTCTTC CASSLDLAGTSEQFF
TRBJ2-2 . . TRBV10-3 TGTGCCATCAGTGCGGCCCAGGGCGGCACCGGGGAGCTGTTTTTT CAISAAQGGTGELFF
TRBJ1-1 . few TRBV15 TGTGCCACCAGCAGGGGCCCCGAAAGGGCGAGCGGGACTGAAGCTTTCTTT CATSRGPERASGTEAFF
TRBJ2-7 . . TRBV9 TGTGCCAGCAGCCCCTGGGGGGGTGGAAAGGGGGGCGAGCAGTACTTC CASSPWGGGKGGEQYF